This T cell receptor beta chain was profiled in a study of T cells in Graves' hyperthyroidism and ophthalmopathy. The CDR3 consists of 15 residues. J was trimmed by 4 bases and V by 5 bases; bases with no gene match: 6. Germline CDR1 and CDR2: LNHDA and SQIVND (reference sequence). There were TCR beta CDR3 regions amplified from RNA transcripts. With the HTBI primer set, the TCR CDR3 went through a first round of RT-PCR. MiXCR, run by TCRdb on the multiplex PCR reads, gives a single entry per CDR3 protein. Of hundreds of thousands of distinct CDR3 sequences in the sample, around 45% were seen once. This receptor was obtained from a woman between 18 and 29 years old with Graves' hyperthyroidism. The chain combines TRBV19 with TRBJ1-3; 9 bases fit TRBD1. Sequencing used peripheral blood or thyroid tissue (not recorded which). Here the CDR3 reads CASSAGTGTGNTIYF. The CDR3 region has the DNA TGTGCCAGTAGTGCCGGGACAGGGACAGGAAACACCATATATTTT. Based on the CDR3 plus reference TRBV19 and TRBJ1-3, the full variable domain is DGGITQSPKYLFRKEGQNVTLSCEQNLNHDAMYWYRQDPGQGLRLIYYSQIVNDFQKGDIAEGYSVSREKKESFPLTVTSAQKNPTAFYLCASSAGTGTGNTIYFGEGSWLTVV.